This T cell receptor beta chain was identified in a study of beta chain features in type 1 diabetes. Overall study results and limits: Moderate but significant shortening of TCRB CDR3s was recorded in all four CD4+ subsets from Type 1 diabetes patients. At VDJ recombination sites, type 1 diabetes patients had fewer insertions and more deleted nucleotides. Any HLA type influence on TCRB rearrangement was left unresolved here.

Comments on this clone: No antigen is known for it.

The isolated RNA, all of it, was reverse transcribed, so expressed TCRB transcripts were what got sequenced. Sequencing used immunoSEQ multiplex PCR; TCRdb keeps in-frame clones, though not all of them. The table shows 450,000 or so clones, with 9.5% to 12% occurring only once. This CDR3 region has 14 residues. Trimming pared 4 bases from V and 0 bases from J, leaving 9 bases between. Germline assignment: CDR1 SGHAT and CDR2 FQNNGV. This receptor was obtained from a woman aged 18 to 35 in good health. The chain employs TRBV11-2 and TRBJ1-1, with D uncertain. Sequences were obtained from naive CD4+ T cells from blood. CDR3 protein: CASSSTFMNTEAFF. The CDR3 DNA sequence: TGTGCCAGCAGCTCTACCTTTATGAACACTGAAGCTTTCTTT. The variable domain in full, with the rest retrieved from reference TRBV11-2 and TRBJ1-1, is EAGVAQSPRYKIIEKRQSVAFWCNPISGHATLYWYQQILGQGPKLLIQFQNNGVVDDSQLPKDRFSAERLKGVDSTLKIQPAKLEDSAVYLCASSSTFMNTEAFFGQGTRLTVV.